This passage covers 21 T cell receptor beta chains from one sample sequenced in a study of shared clonotypes between healthy human individuals. The method was immunoSEQ multiplex PCR; TCRdb's version includes in-frame clones alone and lacks a portion of them. The sample lists 2 million to 2.5 million clones; roughly 94% were seen once. The sample was naive CD4+ T cells sorted from blood. Subset described: CD45RA+ positively selected. The receptor source for this set is a man between 18 and 29 years old in good health.

The V gene is TRBV9, the J gene TRBJ1-5; tentatively, D is TRBD1 (6 bases). The V gene's germline CDR1 is SGDLS and CDR2 YYNGEE. V shed 3 bases and J shed 2 bases, with 12 bases lying between them. The CDR3 has 15 amino acids. The CDR3 DNA is TGTGCCAGCAGCGGGCCAGGGGTGGGCAATCAGCCCCAGCATTTT. Protein sequence: CASSGPGVGNQPQHF.

A note on this clone: The sample contains more than one DNA sequence encoding this CDR3. The J gene is TRBJ2-5, the V gene TRBV9, with D perhaps TRBD1 (6 bases). CDR1 and CDR2 (germline): SGDLS, YYNGEE. Trimming removed 0 bases from V and 5 bases from J, with 8 bases in between. There are 13 residues in the CDR3. CDR3 nucleotide sequence: TGTGCCAGCAGCGTAGGACAGGCGGAGACCCAGTACTTC. Protein sequence: CASSVGQAETQYF. Full variable domain (rest looked up from reference TRBV9 and TRBJ2-5): DSGVTQTPKHLITATGQRVTLRCSPRSGDLSVYWYQQSLDQGLQFLIQYYNGEERAKGNILERFSAQQFPDLHSELNLSSLELGDSALYFCASSVGQAETQYFGPGTRLLVL.

The chain links TRBV2 to TRBJ1-4, with D maybe TRBD1 (6 bases). CDR3 length: 13 residues. CDR1 is SNHLY, CDR2 FYNNEI, per germline. V was pared by 6 bases and J by 8 bases, with 13 bases between. CDR3: CASRQGIGEKLFF. For the CDR3, the DNA is TGTGCCAGCAGGCAGGGGATTGGAGAAAAACTGTTTTTT.

With regard to this clone: Germline is not matched at one junction end, which may reflect a read error. The chain couples TRBV7-7 to TRBJ2-1, with a tentative D call TRBD1 (5 bases). Germline V gives CDR1 SSHAT, CDR2 FNYEAQ (reference sequence). The CDR3 totals 13 residues. The CDR3 loop reads CASSAGINNEQFF. CDR3 DNA: TGTGCTAGCAGCGCAGGGATCAACAATGAGCAGTTCTTC.

This chain links TRBV20-1 with TRBJ2-7, with 8 bases identical to TRBD1. The V and J ends lost 6 bases and 7 bases, in that order; junction bases with no gene match: 5. Germline V gives CDR1 DFQATT, CDR2 SNEGSKA (reference sequence). This CDR3 has 11 residues. The CDR3 protein is CSAGQGQEQYF. The DNA of the CDR3 is TGCAGTGCCGGACAGGGACAAGAGCAGTACTTC.

J is TRBJ2-3 and V is TRBV27; 9 nucleotides align to TRBD2. Germline trimming cut 6 bases from V and 3 bases from J; bases unmatched to any gene: 4. Germline assignment: CDR1 MNHEY and CDR2 SMNVEV (reference sequence). The CDR3 is 14 residues long. The CDR3 sequence is CASRHSGGTDTQYF. CDR3 DNA: TGTGCCAGCAGACACAGCGGGGGGACAGATACGCAGTATTTT.

This sequence joins TRBV30 and TRBJ2-7; D is ambiguous. Germline V CDR1 and CDR2: GTSNPN, SVGIG (reference sequence). The CDR3 is 14 residues long. Deletions cut 7 bases from V and 1 base from J, with 17 bases between. CDR3 residues: CALQGYSYSYEQYF. CDR3 nucleotide sequence: TGTGCCTTGCAAGGGTACAGTTATTCCTACGAGCAGTACTTC.

This chain joins TRBV9 and TRBJ2-5; D is possibly TRBD2 (6 bases). The CDR3 totals 16 residues. Germline CDR1 SGDLS, CDR2 YYNGEE. With 0 bases removed from V and 3 bases from J, the gap between germline ends came to 15 bases. CDR3 sequence (DNA): TGTGCCAGCAGCGTAGAAGGAGACGGCGGGAAAGAGACCCAGTACTTC. As protein: CASSVEGDGGKETQYF.

Remarks on this clone: The CDR3 ends on some other residue instead of the conserved phenylalanine or tryptophan, so this is likely a read error. No DNA is shown, since the ends of the CDR3 on it are uncertain; the CDR3 is the one TCRdb lists. V is TRBV6-4 and J is TRBJ2-7; the table's D call TRBD2 went unverified against the DNA. The CDR3 spans 8 amino acids, including both terminal residues. Germline CDR1 MRHNA, CDR2 SNTAGT. The CDR3 region is CASSERDA.

With regard to this clone: Other DNA sequences within the sample encode an identical CDR3. This chain joins TRBV5-4 and TRBJ2-7, with no clear D. The V and J ends lost 0 bases and 1 base respectively, with 8 bases between them. This CDR3 is 14 amino acids long. CDR1 SGHNT and CDR2 YYREEE come from the germline V gene (reference sequence). The CDR3 is CASSLGGISYEQYF. Here the CDR3 DNA reads TGTGCCAGCAGCTTGGGCGGAATTTCCTACGAGCAGTACTTC.

The V call is TRBV6-1, the J call TRBJ1-2, with unresolved D. The CDR3 extends over 15 amino acids. Trimming pared 4 bases from V and 8 bases from J, leaving 20 bases between. Per the germline V gene, CDR1 is MNHNS and CDR2 is SASEGT. CDR3 nucleotide sequence: TGTGCCAGCAGTGGATTAGACGGATCTCAGAAGGGCTACACCTTC. Translated: CASSGLDGSQKGYTF.

The DNA of the CDR3 is TGTGCCAGCAGTTTAGAGGGACAGCATCAGCCCCAGCATTTT. Translated, it gives CASSLEGQHQPQHF. The V call is TRBV27, the J call TRBJ1-5; TRBD1 matches at 7 bases. With 2 bases clipped from V and 5 bases from J, the junction kept 3 bases outside the gene matches. Germline loops: CDR1 MNHEY, CDR2 SMNVEV (reference sequence). This CDR3 comprises 14 residues.

The rearrangement uses TRBV2 and TRBJ1-4; D uncertain. Germline CDR1 and CDR2: SNHLY and FYNNEI. This CDR3 has 13 amino acids. The V and J ends lost 5 bases and 8 bases respectively, with 12 bases between them. CDR3 region: CASSLIGLEKLFF. In DNA, the CDR3 is TGTGCCAGCAGTTTGATTGGTTTGGAAAAACTGTTTTTT.

This clone was counted only a few times. V gene TRBV10-3 combines with J gene TRBJ1-5; D remains ambiguous. The CDR3 runs to 12 residues. The germline V gene encodes CDR1 ENHRY and CDR2 SYGVKD. V was cut by 3 bases and J by 9 bases, with 9 bases left in between. The CDR3 DNA reads as TGTGCCATCAGTGAAGGGTTTGGGCCCCAGCATTTT. It is translated as CAISEGFGPQHF.

V gene TRBV5-1 combines with J gene TRBJ1-1; a possible D gene is TRBD1 (6 bases). Germline assignment: CDR1 SGHRS and CDR2 YFSETQ. The germline V and J ends were trimmed by 3 bases and 4 bases, with 10 bases remaining between them. This CDR3 is 13 amino acids long. In nucleotides, the CDR3 is TGCGCCAGCAGCTCAACAGGGAGCACTGAAGCTTTCTTT. This sequence encodes CASSSTGSTEAFF.

The chain employs TRBV5-6 and TRBJ2-2, with a tentative D call TRBD2 (6 bases). With 4 bases removed from V and 3 bases from J, the gap between germline ends came to 13 bases. This CDR3 spans 15 amino acids. In germline, CDR1 is SGHDT, CDR2 YYEEEE. The CDR3 loop reads CASSPNGGYTGELFF. The CDR3 DNA is TGTGCCAGCAGCCCGAACGGGGGATACACCGGGGAGCTGTTTTTT.

The chain has TRBV30 and TRBJ1-1, with D perhaps matching TRBD1 (6 bases). Germline CDR1 and CDR2: GTSNPN and SVGIG (reference sequence). This CDR3 region has 12 residues. The CDR3 region has the DNA TGTGTCTGCGGCAGGGGAGGAACTGAAGCTTTCTTT. Translated, it gives CVCGRGGTEAFF.

The chain joins TRBV19 to TRBJ2-7; 7 nucleotides align to TRBD1. CDR1 is LNHDA and CDR2 is SQIVND in the germline V gene (reference sequence). This CDR3 comprises 13 residues. The V segment lost 4 bases and the J segment 6 bases; nucleotides outside the gene matches: 6. The CDR3 DNA is TGTGCCAGTAGTAGTCAACAGGGGATCGAGCAGTACTTC. As protein: CASSSQQGIEQYF.

The chain employs TRBV7-2 and TRBJ2-7; 7 positions match TRBD2. The V gene end was trimmed by 2 bases and the J gene end by 4 bases; junction bases not matched to a gene: 11. The CDR3 length is 16 residues. The germline gives CDR1 SGHTA, CDR2 FQGNSA. The CDR3 DNA sequence: TGTGCCAGCAGCTTATTATTTGGCGGGAGTGGGTACGAGCAGTACTTC. Encoded protein: CASSLLFGGSGYEQYF.

The chain has TRBV7-8 and TRBJ2-3; no firm D call. V lost 3 bases and J 6 bases, leaving 7 bases between the germline ends. CDR1 and CDR2 from the germline V gene are SGHVS and FQNEAQ. The CDR3 consists of 12 residues. In nucleotides, the CDR3 is TGTGCCAGCAGCTTTGGTCCCGATACGCAGTATTTT. This translates into CASSFGPDTQYF.

The J gene is TRBJ2-7, the V gene TRBV18; D gene ambiguous. V was clipped by 0 bases and J by 0 bases, with 6 bases between them. CDR1 is KGHSH and CDR2 is LQKENI in the germline V gene. This CDR3 comprises 14 residues. CDR3 bases: TGTGCCAGCTCACCACCGCAGGTCTCCTACGAGCAGTACTTC. It encodes CASSPPQVSYEQYF. Filled out from reference TRBV18 and TRBJ2-7, the complete variable domain reads NAGVMQNPRHLVRRRGQEARLRCSPMKGHSHVYWYRQLPEEGLKFMVYLQKENIIDESGMPKERFSAEFPKEGPSILRIQQVVRGDSAAYFCASSPPQVSYEQYFGPGTRLTVT.